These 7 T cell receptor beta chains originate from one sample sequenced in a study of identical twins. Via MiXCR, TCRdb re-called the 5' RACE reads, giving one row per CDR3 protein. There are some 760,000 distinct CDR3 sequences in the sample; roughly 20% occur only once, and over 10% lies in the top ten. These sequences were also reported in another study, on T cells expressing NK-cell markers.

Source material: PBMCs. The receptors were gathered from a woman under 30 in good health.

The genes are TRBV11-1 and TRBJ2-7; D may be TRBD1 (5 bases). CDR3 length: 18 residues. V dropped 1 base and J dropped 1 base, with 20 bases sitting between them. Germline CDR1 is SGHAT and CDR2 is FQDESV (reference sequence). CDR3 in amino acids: CASSLGPGHLLSSYEQYF. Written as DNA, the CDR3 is TGTGCCAGCAGCTTAGGGCCAGGGCATCTTTTAAGTTCCTACGAGCAGTACTTC.

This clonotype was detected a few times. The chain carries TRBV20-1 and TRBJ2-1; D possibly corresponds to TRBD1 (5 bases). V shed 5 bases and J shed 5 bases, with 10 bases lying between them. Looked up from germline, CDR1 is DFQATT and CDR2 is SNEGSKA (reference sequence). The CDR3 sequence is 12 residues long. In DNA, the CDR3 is TGCAGTGCTGGGGCGGTCAACAATGAGCAGTTCTTC. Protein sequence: CSAGAVNNEQFF.

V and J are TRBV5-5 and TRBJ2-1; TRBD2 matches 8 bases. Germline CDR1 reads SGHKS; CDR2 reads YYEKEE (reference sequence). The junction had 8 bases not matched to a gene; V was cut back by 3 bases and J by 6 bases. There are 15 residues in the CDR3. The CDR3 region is CASSSETTSGNEQFF. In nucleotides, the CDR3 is TGTGCCAGCAGCTCCGAAACCACTAGCGGCAATGAGCAGTTCTTC.

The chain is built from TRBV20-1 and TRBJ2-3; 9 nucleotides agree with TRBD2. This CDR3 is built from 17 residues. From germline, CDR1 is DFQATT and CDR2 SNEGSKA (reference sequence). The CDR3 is CCALSRGGLISTDTQYF. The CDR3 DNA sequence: TGCTGCGCACTTTCGCGGGGGGGCCTTATTAGCACAGATACGCAGTATTTT.

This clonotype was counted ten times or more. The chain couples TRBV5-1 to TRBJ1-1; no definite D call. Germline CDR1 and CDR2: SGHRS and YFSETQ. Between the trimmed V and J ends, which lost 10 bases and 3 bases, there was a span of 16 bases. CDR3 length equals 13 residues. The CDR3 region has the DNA TGCGCCGGCCCCGGGTCGAAGGACACTGAAGCTTTCTTT. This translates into CAGPGSKDTEAFF.

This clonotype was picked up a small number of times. CDR3 loop: CASRGGRFSYEQYF. CDR3 DNA: TGTGCCAGCAGGGGGGGGCGGTTCTCCTACGAGCAGTACTTC. This rearrangement joins TRBV6-1 to TRBJ2-7; D possibly corresponds to TRBD2 (7 bases). V was cut by 6 bases and J by 0 bases, with 12 bases left in between. Germline V gene sequence: CDR1 MNHNS, CDR2 SASEGT. CDR3 length: 14 residues.

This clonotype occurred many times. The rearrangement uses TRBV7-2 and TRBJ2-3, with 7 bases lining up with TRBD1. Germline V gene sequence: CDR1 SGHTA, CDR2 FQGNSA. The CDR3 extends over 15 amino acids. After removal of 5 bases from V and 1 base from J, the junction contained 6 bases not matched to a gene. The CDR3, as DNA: TGTGCCAGCAGCCGCGATGGGACAGGCACAGATACGCAGTATTTT. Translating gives CASSRDGTGTDTQYF.